These 5 T cell receptor beta chains share one sample of origin, sequenced in a study of T-cell memory formation after mild COVID-19. TCRdb itself ran the 5' RACE reads through MiXCR, one entry per CDR3 protein. The data contain approximately 98,000 distinct CDR3 sequences, 18% of them singletons. Sample: PBMCs or a T cell subset sorted from them (not recorded which). Source of these receptors: a man aged 18 to 29 who had mild COVID-19 (a few samples of this study predate the infection). Cell type and time point are not known.

This clonotype was seen at least ten times. The chain combines TRBV2 with TRBJ2-4, with 11 bases lining up with TRBD2. Trimming at V came to 3 bases and at J to 0 bases, leaving 7 bases not matched to a gene. The CDR3 is 18 residues long. Germline lookup yields CDR1 SNHLY and CDR2 FYNNEI. The CDR3 DNA reads as TGTGCCAGCAGTGATTTGGGACTAGCGGCTAGAGCCAAAAACATTCAGTACTTC. Protein sequence: CASSDLGLAARAKNIQYF.

The gene calls are TRBV6-5 and TRBJ2-1; 11 positions agree with TRBD2. The CDR3 is 16 amino acids. CDR1 MNHEY and CDR2 SVGAGI come from the germline V gene. With V trimmed by 6 bases and J by 6 bases, 10 bases remained unmatched. The CDR3 sequence: CASSRLLTSGGNEQFF. CDR3 bases: TGTGCCAGCAGCCGCCTCCTCACTAGCGGGGGCAATGAGCAGTTCTTC.

This clonotype appeared a single time. The chain has TRBV2 and TRBJ1-5; D not certain. The ends were cut back, 7 bases at V and 4 bases at J, with 17 bases in the middle. Germline V gene lookup returns CDR1 SNHLY and CDR2 FYNNEI. The CDR3 runs to 15 residues. The CDR3 sequence: CASNLLRALNQPQHF. DNA of the CDR3: TGTGCCAGCAATCTCCTTCGGGCACTTAATCAGCCCCAGCATTTT.

This clonotype has a handful of counts. This sequence joins TRBV4-3 and TRBJ2-5; D remains ambiguous. Trimming cost V 4 bases and J 4 bases, with 10 bases left between them. Germline CDR1 LGHNA, CDR2 YSLEER. The CDR3 runs 13 residues. CDR3 protein: CASSPGFLETQYF. The CDR3 region has the DNA TGCGCCAGCAGCCCCGGGTTTTTAGAGACCCAGTACTTC.

The sample holds a few counts of this clonotype. The rearrangement links TRBV12-3 or TRBV12-4 to TRBJ1-3; no firm D call. V gave up 3 bases and J gave up 3 bases, with 6 bases separating them. This CDR3 comprises 13 residues. CDR3 region: CASSFNGGNTIYF. CDR3 bases: TGTGCCAGCAGTTTTAACGGTGGAAACACCATATATTTT.